One and the same sample provided the 11 T cell receptor beta chains below, sequenced in a study of human T cells and chemical hapten exposure. TCRdb itself ran the RACE reads through MiXCR, one entry per CDR3 protein. The sample records about 37,000 distinct CDR3 sequences, 5% to 7% being singletons. Time point here: patch test 1, 2 weeks after DPC sensitization. Indicated treatment: therapeutic diphenylcyclopropenone sensitization with weekly scalp DPC. The template was total RNA from unfractionated whole blood. This material consisted of whole blood, taken in connection with sensitization to the hapten diphenylcyclopropenone (DPC). These receptors came from a woman in her twenties or thirties with alopecia areata. Some clones in this sample may be carry-over from other donors' samples.

This clonotype has ten or more counts. The chain carries TRBV7-2 and TRBJ1-1; D gene ambiguous. There are 14 residues in the CDR3. With 5 bases removed from V and 2 bases from J, the gap between germline ends came to 12 bases. Germline values: CDR1 SGHTA, CDR2 FQGNSA. The CDR3 sequence is CASSVGLLNTEAFF. The CDR3 DNA follows: TGTGCCAGCAGCGTCGGACTCCTTAACACTGAAGCTTTCTTT.

This clonotype has only a few counts. V is TRBV7-2 and J is TRBJ2-7; TRBD1 agrees at 12 bases. V was clipped by 4 bases and J by 2 bases; unmatched bases: 9. CDR1 and CDR2 (germline): SGHTA, FQGNSA. This CDR3 comprises 17 residues. CDR3: CASSSRDRGPTAYEQYF. Here the CDR3 DNA reads TGTGCCAGCAGCTCCCGGGACAGGGGGCCCACCGCCTACGAGCAGTACTTC. The full variable domain, in which reference TRBV7-2 and TRBJ2-7 provide the parts outside the CDR3, is GAGVSQSPSNKVTEKGKDVELRCDPISGHTALYWYRQSLGQGLEFLIYFQGNSAPDKSGLPSDRFSAERTGGSVSTLTIQRTQQEDSAVYLCASSSRDRGPTAYEQYFGPGTRLTVT.

CDR3 DNA: TGTGCCAGCAGTATGGGAGAGACCCAGTACTTC. Translated, it gives CASSMGETQYF. The rearrangement joins TRBV5-4 to TRBJ2-5; no definite D call. Germline V lookup: CDR1 SGHNT, CDR2 YYREEE (reference sequence). The CDR3 runs 11 residues. The ends were cut back, 5 bases at V and 4 bases at J, with 6 bases in the middle.

This clonotype has at least ten counts. The CDR3 loop reads CASSPTGSAREQYF. For the CDR3, the DNA is TGTGCCAGCAGCCCCACAGGGTCGGCGCGGGAGCAGTACTTC. J is TRBJ2-7 and V is TRBV7-6; D may be TRBD1 (6 bases). This CDR3 region has 14 residues. V was clipped by 5 bases and J by 7 bases, with 18 bases between them. Germline loops: CDR1 SGHVS, CDR2 FNYEAQ.

This clonotype was seen many times. V gene TRBV14 combines with J gene TRBJ2-3; possibly TRBD1 for D (5 bases). V lost 7 bases to trimming and J lost 0 bases, with 14 bases between them. Per germline, CDR1 SGHDN and CDR2 FVKESK. The CDR3 is made up of 15 amino acids. Written as DNA, the CDR3 is TGTGCCAGCACCCCGGACATATCTAGCACAGATACGCAGTATTTT. It encodes CASTPDISSTDTQYF.

This chain joins TRBV13 and TRBJ2-6; 7 nucleotides agree with TRBD1. V was pared by 1 base and J by 0 bases, with 6 bases of the junction left unmatched. The V gene's germline CDR1 is PRHDT and CDR2 FYEKMQ (reference sequence). The CDR3 covers 18 residues. CDR3 nucleotide sequence: TGTGCCAGCAGCTTAGTCGGACAGGTCTTCTCTGGGGCCAACGTCCTGACTTTC. Residues: CASSLVGQVFSGANVLTF.

This clonotype came up a few times. The chain carries TRBV7-8 and TRBJ1-6, with 7 bases aligning to TRBD1. V lost 5 bases to trimming and J lost 10 bases; unmatched junction nucleotides: 8. This CDR3 has 14 residues. Germline CDR1 SGHVS, CDR2 FQNEAQ. As DNA, the CDR3 is TGTGCCAGCAGCCAGGGACAGAGGGAATCACCCCTCCACTTT. Translation gives CASSQGQRESPLHF. Looking up the rest from reference TRBV7-8 and TRBJ1-6 gives the full variable domain: GAGVSQSPRYKVAKRGQDVALRCDPISGHVSLFWYQQALGQGPEFLTYFQNEAQLDKSGLPSDRFFAERPEGSVSTLKIQRTQQEDSAVYLCASSQGQRESPLHFGNGTRLTVT.

This chain connects TRBV3-1 to TRBJ2-5, with 9 bases lining up with TRBD2. This CDR3 is 16 amino acids long. From germline, CDR1 is LGHDT and CDR2 YNNKEL (reference sequence). The V gene end was trimmed by 0 bases and the J gene end by 5 bases; junction bases not matched to a gene: 7. The CDR3 loop is CASSQEVRGGSETQYF. The CDR3 DNA sequence: TGTGCCAGCAGCCAAGAAGTGCGGGGGGGGTCGGAGACCCAGTACTTC.

J is TRBJ2-7 and V is TRBV5-5, with 7 bases fitting TRBD1. The CDR3 covers 15 residues. CDR1 and CDR2 from the germline V gene are SGHKS and YYEKEE (reference sequence). V dropped 0 bases and J dropped 2; count of bases not matched to a gene: 5. The CDR3 reads CASSLEDRPTYEQYF. The CDR3 bases are TGTGCCAGCAGCTTGGAGGACAGGCCGACCTACGAGCAGTACTTC.

This clonotype was counted at least ten times. V gene TRBV25-1 combines with J gene TRBJ1-5; 8 nucleotides agree with TRBD1. Germline CDR1 reads MGHDK; CDR2 reads SYGVNS. This CDR3 spans 14 amino acids. Unmatched junction bases numbered 7, after V lost 6 bases and J lost 6 bases. The DNA of the CDR3 is TGTGCCAGCAGAGACAGGGGAGAGGTTCAGCCCCAGCATTTT. Its translation is CASRDRGEVQPQHF.

In this sample, this clonotype turned up many times. This rearrangement joins TRBV7-8 to TRBJ2-4; TRBD1 matches at 10 bases. CDR3 length equals 19 residues. Germline values: CDR1 SGHVS, CDR2 FQNEAQ. V shed 2 bases and J 0 bases; nucleotides not matched to a gene: 10. Here the CDR3 DNA reads TGTGCCAGCAGCTTATACGGGACAGGGGCCGCACTAGCCAAAAACATTCAGTACTTC. Protein sequence: CASSLYGTGAALAKNIQYF.